Following are 13 T cell receptor beta chains from one sample sequenced in a study of shared clonotypes between healthy human individuals. Terminally differentiated effector memory CD45RA+ cells were excluded from the naive CD8 cells, which were CD45RO-negative and positively selected for CCR7. Repertoires were generated with immunoSEQ multiplex PCR, while TCRdb's copy carries only in-frame clones and drops some. The profile shows roughly 1,800,000 clones, roughly 94% of them singletons. The source material was naive CD8+ T cells sorted from blood. The receptors stem from a young man in good health.

This clone was found once. The chain employs TRBV6-1 and TRBJ2-7; D is ambiguous. V was clipped by 3 bases and J by 7 bases, with 10 bases between them. Germline loops: CDR1 MNHNS, CDR2 SASEGT. The CDR3 runs to 12 residues. The DNA for the CDR3 is TGTGCCAGCAGTGATGGGTATGCGGAGCAGTACTTC. This encodes CASSDGYAEQYF.

The chain is built from TRBV27 and TRBJ2-1; 10 nucleotides line up with TRBD2. CDR1 MNHEY and CDR2 SMNVEV come from the germline V gene (reference sequence). V dropped 4 bases and J dropped 8; count of bases not matched to a gene: 14. This CDR3 comprises 17 residues. The CDR3 DNA follows: TGTGCCAGCAGTTCTCGGTTCTCTAGCGGGAGATCTTATGAGCAGTTCTTC. Translated: CASSSRFSSGRSYEQFF.

CDR3 bases: TGTGCCAGCAGCTCGACTAGCGGGGAAACAGATACGCAGTATTTT. It yields the protein CASSSTSGETDTQYF. This chain joins TRBV7-9 and TRBJ2-3; 11 positions agree with TRBD2. The germline CDR1 and CDR2 sequences are SEHNR and FQNEAQ (reference sequence). The CDR3 runs 15 residues. V lost 4 bases, J lost 3 bases, and 3 bases stayed unmatched. Looking up the rest from reference TRBV7-9 and TRBJ2-3 gives the full variable domain: DTGVSQNPRHKITKRGQNVTFRCDPISEHNRLYWYRQTLGQGPEFLTYFQNEAQLEKSRLLSDRFSAERPKGSFSTLEIQRTEQGDSAMYLCASSSTSGETDTQYFGPGTRLTVL.

Concerning this clone itself: The sample has other DNA sequences that encode this CDR3 too. This rearrangement joins TRBV30 to TRBJ2-7; TRBD2 matches 7 bases. V lost 2 bases to trimming and J lost 5 bases; unmatched junction nucleotides: 3. Germline V gene data show CDR1 as GTSNPN and CDR2 as SVGIG (reference sequence). The CDR3 loop spans 12 amino acids. The CDR3 sequence is CAWSSGGDEQYF. CDR3 nucleotides: TGTGCCTGGAGTTCTGGGGGGGACGAGCAGTACTTC.

Note on this clone: The same CDR3 also results from other DNA sequences found in this sample. The chain links TRBV9 to TRBJ2-7, with 7 nucleotides matching TRBD2. The CDR3 is 13 amino acids. CDR1 and CDR2 from the germline V gene are SGDLS and YYNGEE. V lost 0 bases, J lost 5 bases, and 2 bases stayed unmatched. The CDR3 loop reads CASSVAGGHEQYF. DNA for the CDR3: TGTGCCAGCAGCGTAGCGGGGGGACACGAGCAGTACTTC.

The genes are TRBV4-3 and TRBJ1-1; 8 bases line up with TRBD1. There are 15 residues in the CDR3. Germline CDR1 is LGHNA and CDR2 is YSLEER. Losses at the gene ends were 0 bases for V and 11 bases for J; bases not matched to a gene: 11. CDR3 sequence: CASSQDHWAGGEAFF. CDR3 sequence (DNA): TGCGCCAGCAGCCAAGATCATTGGGCAGGGGGCGAGGCTTTCTTT.

With respect to this clone: Other DNA sequences of this sample code for an identical CDR3. The chain combines TRBV19 with TRBJ2-7, with TRBD1 matching over 9 bases. In germline, CDR1 is LNHDA, CDR2 SQIVND (reference sequence). The ends lost 5 bases at V and 5 bases at J; junction bases unmatched: 7. This CDR3 contains 14 residues. The CDR3 DNA reads as TGTGCCAGTAGTCCGGGACAGGGAATTCACGAGCAGTACTTC. It is translated as CASSPGQGIHEQYF. Full variable domain (rest looked up from reference TRBV19 and TRBJ2-7): DGGITQSPKYLFRKEGQNVTLSCEQNLNHDAMYWYRQDPGQGLRLIYYSQIVNDFQKGDIAEGYSVSREKKESFPLTVTSAQKNPTAFYLCASSPGQGIHEQYFGPGTRLTVT.

This chain connects TRBV5-6 to TRBJ2-1; TRBD1 might be the D (6 bases). Germline CDR1 and CDR2: SGHDT and YYEEEE. V lost 4 bases, J lost 5 bases, and 13 bases lay in between. There are 14 residues in the CDR3. The CDR3 loop is CASSPIRTDNEQFF. CDR3 in DNA: TGTGCCAGCAGCCCTATCCGGACAGACAATGAGCAGTTCTTC.

A word on this clone: Additional DNA sequences in this sample encode the identical CDR3. This sequence joins TRBV6-5 and TRBJ2-7, with D tentatively TRBD1 (5 bases). This CDR3 spans 14 amino acids. Germline V gene data show CDR1 as MNHEY and CDR2 as SVGAGI. Deletions cut 1 base from V and 0 bases from J, with 7 bases between. The CDR3 spells CASSYWGSSYEQYF. CDR3 sequence (DNA): TGTGCCAGCAGTTACTGGGGCAGCTCCTACGAGCAGTACTTC.

The chain has TRBV30 and TRBJ2-3; TRBD2 matches 9 bases. V was clipped by 2 bases and J by 4 bases; unmatched bases: 16. The CDR3 loop spans 18 amino acids. Germline values: CDR1 GTSNPN, CDR2 SVGIG (reference sequence). The CDR3 coding sequence is TGTGCCTGGAGTCTTCTCCCCCTGTGGCGGGAGGGCCCAGATACGCAGTATTTT. It codes for CAWSLLPLWREGPDTQYF.

The rearrangement joins TRBV5-1 to TRBJ2-7, with 9 bases that match TRBD1. V dropped 2 bases and J dropped 5; count of bases not matched to a gene: 8. The CDR3 consists of 15 residues. Germline CDR1 and CDR2: SGHRS and YFSETQ. The CDR3 protein is CASSLVQGALHEQYF. CDR3 in DNA: TGCGCCAGCAGCTTAGTACAGGGGGCACTACACGAGCAGTACTTC.

The genes are TRBV27 and TRBJ1-2; the D is unclear. The CDR3 is made up of 14 amino acids. In germline, CDR1 is MNHEY, CDR2 SMNVEV (reference sequence). V was pared by 5 bases and J by 3 bases, with 13 bases between. CDR3 sequence (DNA): TGTGCCAGCAGTCCCCTGGGCACCTACTATGGCTACACCTTC. Protein sequence: CASSPLGTYYGYTF.

The chain carries TRBV5-3 and TRBJ1-3, with D perhaps TRBD1 (6 bases). TRBV5-3 is an open reading frame whose function is uncertain. This CDR3 has 18 amino acids. The ends were cut back, 4 bases at V and 0 bases at J, with 20 bases in the middle. The CDR3 region is CARSGRTEGIYSGNTIYF. The CDR3 region has the DNA TGTGCCAGAAGCGGGAGGACAGAAGGTATTTACTCTGGAAACACCATATATTTT.